This T cell receptor beta chain was profiled in a study of shared clonotypes between healthy human individuals. Findings and limits, study-wide: An effect of sequencing depth on clonotype sharing among donors was expected.

Recent vaccinations or acute infections were absent in the healthy HIV-negative adult donors. Unsorted samples drew genomic DNA from approximately 90 million PBMCs. Turning to this clone: The antigen remains undetermined.

Original processing methods: As immunoSEQ supplied junction-only sequences (without quality scores), filtering differed. TCRdb's table, derived via immunoSEQ multiplex PCR, lists solely in-frame clones and lacks some. That table supplies the V and J calls and clone size; D and trimming were determined from the DNA. The sample lists about 490,000 clones, 81% occurring once. The sequencing sample was made of PBMCs. The receptor's source is a middle-aged woman in good health. Some clones in this sample may be carry-over from other donors' samples.

The CDR3 sequence: CASTSGTGGPTNTEAFF. CDR3 in DNA: TGCGCCAGCACCTCCGGGACAGGGGGTCCTACGAACACTGAAGCTTTCTTT. The V gene is TRBV5-1, the J gene TRBJ1-1; TRBD1 aligns across 11 bases. Per the germline V gene, CDR1 is SGHRS and CDR2 is YFSETQ. The ends lost 6 bases at V and 1 base at J; junction bases unmatched: 11. The CDR3 sequence is 17 residues long.